This TCR beta chain was obtained from a study of T cells in Graves' hyperthyroidism and ophthalmopathy. Overall study context: Peripheral blood was taken when the disease was first diagnosed, before any treatment began. Study results and caveats: Blood shared most expanded thyroid clonotypes above 0.001. Progression to ophthalmopathy was predicted a median of 6.5 months early.

Per germline, CDR1 LGHDT and CDR2 YNNKEL (reference sequence). V was clipped by 4 bases and J by 5 bases; unmatched bases: 9. This CDR3 contains 17 residues. Comments on this clonotype: Its specificity is not known.

From RNA transcripts, TCR beta CDR3 regions were amplified. The HTBI set primed first-round TCR CDR3 RT-PCR. MiXCR, run by TCRdb on the multiplex PCR reads, gives a single entry per CDR3 protein. Of under 550,000 distinct CDR3 sequences in the sample, 15% to 20% were seen once. A NOSPECS grade of at least 4, a Clinical Activity Score of at least 3 and duration under 3 months were recorded in ophthalmopathy patients. This clonotype was sampled from a man aged 35 to 55 with Graves' ophthalmopathy. Sequencing was performed on blood. V is TRBV3-1 and J is TRBJ2-5; 14 nucleotides agree with TRBD2. CDR3 bases: TGTGCCAGCAGCCCGGGGACTAGCGGGAGAAGAAGGGAGACCCAGTACTTC. This translates into CASSPGTSGRRRETQYF.